This T cell receptor beta chain stems from a study of identical twins. Template switching added a universal primer site, and cDNA bore unique molecular identifiers. MiXCR, run by TCRdb on the 5' RACE reads, gives a single entry per CDR3 protein. Here the sample spans about 250,000 distinct CDR3 sequences, around 8.8% being singletons. This clonotype came up many times. This CDR3 has 15 amino acids. The germline V gene has CDR1 SGHRS and CDR2 YFSETQ. The V gene lost 1 base and the J gene lost 6 bases, with 14 bases spanning the gap. These data also featured in a second study, about yellow fever vaccine responses in identical twins.

The origin of this receptor is a woman aged 18-35 years in good health. The sample was CD8+ T cells sorted from blood. The J gene is TRBJ2-1, the V gene TRBV5-1, with D maybe TRBD2 (6 bases). Written as DNA, the CDR3 is TGCGCCAGCAGCTTGTGGGGGGACGGGGTCAATGAGCAGTTCTTC. This translates into CASSLWGDGVNEQFF.